This T cell receptor beta chain stems from a study of cytomegalovirus exposure and HLA in healthy donors (dated by TCRdb to 2016 to 2017). With regard to the full study: An earlier analysis of roughly 630 of the donors reported more than 250 Gb of sequence data and about 100 million unique TCR beta sequences from about 179 million T cells. An early release that covered about 600 HLA-typed donors contained approximately 290 gigabases of sequencing data and around 85 million unique TCR sequences. Among the roughly 390 genotyped donors, around 79% belonged to the genetic ancestry cluster associated with self-reported Caucasian donors. The aim of the study was to test whether cataloging public T cell receptors could identify signatures of past pathogen exposure. The study used immunosequencing to profile the T cell repertoires of several hundred subjects and linked those repertoires to cytomegalovirus serostatus. In addition to the first cohort of roughly 670 subjects, a separate validation cohort of 120 different subjects was used. High-throughput TCR immunosequencing, statistical association of individual TCRs with disease status, and machine learning were combined to predict cytomegalovirus infection status. A later analysis re-examined previously published TCR beta repertoires from just over 650 donors and added high-resolution HLA genotyping to investigate patterns of TCR occurrence. The later analysis used no new phenotypic data to find candidate immune exposures, relying instead on TCR beta sequences and their occurrence across donors. An earlier analysis of 500 to 650 of the donors applied high-throughput TCR beta sequencing to assess whether each TCR beta V gene segment acted as functional or pseudogenic. Donor age, sex, ethnicity and CMV serostatus were compiled alongside the repertoire data. A later genetic analysis used genome-wide SNP genotypes for 398 of the 666 donors, treating that subset as a discovery cohort. Every discovery cohort repertoire had been produced on one sequencing platform. Both class I and class II loci were covered by HLA typing, at four-digit resolution. The number of typed donors differed by locus: about 629-630 for A, B, C, DRB1 and DQB1; 522 for DQA1; 606 for DPA1; and 400 to 480 for DPB1. Because of strong linkage in the cohort, roughly five DR-DQ haplotypes were treated as single units for association and clustering. Among 350 to 400 genotyped donors of the cohort, an average of approximately 250,000 unique TCR beta nucleotide sequences were sequenced per donor, approximately 20% of them non-productive. Overall results and qualifications from the work: Most TCR sequences were seen in very few donors, while some public TCRs were found in many individuals. In vitro tests confirmed that a few of the cytomegalovirus-associated TCR beta chains recognize cytomegalovirus antigens. The study gave a list of roughly 150 TCR beta chains associated with cytomegalovirus. Immune exposure information for the cohort was limited to CMV serostatus. A further reported finding was that TCR beta sequences accurately predicted the HLA-A and HLA-B alleles for most subjects in the first cohort. The sequencing pipeline was judged likely to have produced a cluster of highly shared sequence variants as a technical artifact. Some IMGT-functional V segments, including TRBV6-2 and TRBV6-3, could not be distinguished by the 87-base-pair reads and were therefore excluded. The cohort was sequenced for TCR beta chains only, and without alpha or paired-chain data the features that could be detected were limited. When HLA alleles, especially DR and DQ, strongly co-occurred, TCR associations were difficult to assign to individual alleles. Linkage disequilibrium might explain the correlated functional status among segregating V segments, but an unknown experimental factor could not be excluded. In a later analysis, most CMV-associated TCR beta chains were found to appear HLA-restricted, with HLA associations seemingly driven largely by CMV exposure. A later genetic analysis reported fewer N-insertions in productive TCRs among donors in an Asian-associated ancestry cluster than the roughly 650-donor mean. According to a later analysis, parvovirus B19, influenza, CMV and Epstein-Barr virus appeared linked to several top co-occurrence clusters. Because HLA typing was missing for some donors at each locus, association tests included only the typed subset. The classifier was reported to diagnose cytomegalovirus status with high specificity and sensitivity in both the original and validation cohorts. In a later genetic analysis, a missense DCLRE1C variant was associated with V-gene and J-gene trimming of TCR beta chains, and the association was replicated in an independent cohort. In a later analysis, 15,000 to 20,000 TCR beta sequences were associated with specific HLA alleles at a false discovery rate of 0.05. Because counts were too low, some 17 rarely observed V segments, including chromosome 9 orphons, were left out of the earlier analysis of roughly 600 of the donors. The presence/absence analyses assumed that sequencing depth was roughly uniform across donors, and that assumption may not be true. According to a later analysis, TCR association rates differed among HLA loci, with DRB1 alleles showing the most associated TCRs and HLA-C alleles showing the fewest. The authors suggested that the approach could potentially be generalized to other disease states and immunological phenotypes. An earlier analysis of approximately 540 of the donors showed that most TCR beta V segments appeared in productive rearrangements either about 87% or about 30% of the time, which broadly matched IMGT annotations. A later analysis found that HLA-associated TCR beta chains were more clonally expanded and had lower generation probabilities than equally common non-associated chains.

The cohort consisted of 666 healthy bone marrow donors. Cohort members were all nominally healthy when sampled, although unrecorded immune exposures were likely present. The donor was CMV seronegative and belonged to the group of under 400 seronegative cohort members. A peripheral blood sample was collected from each donor, and TCR beta sequencing was performed on peripheral blood mononuclear cells. The Qiagen DNeasy Blood Extraction Kit was used to extract genomic DNA from the blood cell samples. Trimming costs V 4 bases and J 0 bases, and their ends lie 16 bases apart. CDR1 is given as MNHEY and CDR2 as SMNVEV, both from the germline V gene (reference sequence). The CDR3 starts with the cysteine, ends with the phenylalanine, and has 17 residues. Of the read, only the CDR3 DNA is kept; its 51 bases are in frame from base 1. With regard to this clone: What this receptor recognizes is not known. Base qualities are missing; no much larger clone stands one base away.

Library preparation was by the immunoSEQ multiplex PCR assay. For the multiplex PCR, a mixture combining 60 forward primers for TCR Vbeta segments and 13 reverse primers for TCR Jbeta segments was used. Amplification of the CDR3 region of rearranged TCR beta genes was performed with a multiplex PCR assay on genomic DNA. Amplified TCR beta libraries were sequenced as 87-base-pair reads on the Illumina HiSeq System. The study's processing was this. A later analysis counted tens of millions of unique TCR beta chains across the 550 to 800 repertoires, and roughly 9.9 million of these chains were shared by at least two donors. Raw reads were error-corrected and collapsed into unique sequences with a nearest-neighbor algorithm that merged closely related sequences to remove PCR and sequencing errors. Alignment of CDR3 sequences to IMGT reference sequences was used to assign V, D and J gene segments. Each retained sequence needed at least a six-nucleotide match to both a V gene segment and a J gene segment. A rearrangement counted as productive if the CDR3 had no stop codons and remained in frame with V and J, and every other rearrangement counted as non-productive. Following IMGT convention, CDR3 was defined as the stretch from the second conserved V-encoded cysteine to the conserved J-encoded phenylalanine. The earlier analysis of fewer than 750 of the donors excluded sequences that lacked an unambiguous match to a single V gene segment. An earlier analysis of several hundred of the donors called V segments functional above 56.7% productive rearrangements and segregating when the between-donor standard deviation exceeded 5%. A statistical classification framework was developed to diagnose cytomegalovirus status using the catalog of TCR beta chain sequences. A later analysis assigned V and J genes by comparing TCR nucleotide sequences with IMGT/GENE-DB human TR gene sequences. A later analysis assigned CDR3 sequences and most-parsimonious VDJ recombination scenarios with the TCRdist pipeline. In a later analysis, each TCR beta chain was defined by its CDR3 amino acid sequence together with its V-gene family, and reads without a unique V-gene family were excluded. A later analysis removed 450 to 600 highly shared, low-generation-probability nucleotide sequences to deal with suspected cross-contamination and a sequencing artifact. In a later analysis, a clonal expansion index was calculated for each public chain from normalized within-repertoire ranks of inferred template counts. Generation probabilities in a later analysis came from a VDJ recombination model fitted to out-of-frame rearrangements, and those results were checked against IGoR. In a later analysis, hypergeometric tests were used to score TCR-TCR, TCR-HLA and TCR-CMV co-occurrence, with a repertoire-size bias correction applied to TCR pairs. False discovery rates were estimated in a later analysis by permuting HLA or CMV assignments 20 times. In a later analysis, co-occurring TCRs were grouped using DBSCAN, with TCRdist sequence similarity added in when clustering inside HLA-allele-positive subsets. Repertoires with fewer than 30,000 or more than 120,000 public chains were left out of co-occurrence clustering, as were a handful of repertoires with anomalous nucleotide sharing. TCRdb holds this immuneACCESS table with in-frame rearrangements only. Some clones are missing; in checked studies, unresolved V genes explain under half, and the rest has no known cause. That table is the source of V, J and clone size, and D and trimming were worked out from the DNA. The sample table contains around 260,000 clones; only one count was recorded for about 80% of them. The ten largest account for more than 0.3% of the sample.

The rearranged segments are TRBV27 and TRBJ2-1; a tentative D match to TRBD1 spans 6 bases. The receptor's source is a girl aged 2 to 9 in good health and CMV-seronegative. The sample comprised PBMCs. The CDR3 protein sequence reads: CASSSYRQASSYNEQFF. The nucleotide sequence reads TGTGCCAGCAGTTCTTACCGACAGGCGAGCTCCTACAATGAGCAGTTCTTC.